A selection of T cell receptor beta chains follows, all from one sample in a study of T cells in Graves' hyperthyroidism and ophthalmopathy. Each CDR3 protein gets one entry after TCRdb re-called the multiplex PCR reads with MiXCR. The repertoire has fewer than 600,000 distinct CDR3 sequences, about an eighth of them found once; the top ten carry 15% to 20%. Sample: blood. Every receptor here comes from a woman between 18 and 29 years old with Graves' hyperthyroidism. CDR3s include the opening cysteine and the closing phenylalanine or tryptophan. D genes are given only for firm matches. Some rows mark clone size as missing; the rest say once, few, many or name a class of expanded clone.

TRBJ1-2	TRBV3-1	TRBD1	NA	CASSLRVPGQGPTYYGYTF	TGTGCCAGCAGCCTCAGGGTCCCGGGACAGGGGCCGACCTACTATGGCTACACCTTC
TRBJ2-3	TRBV7-9	TRBD2	NA	CASSLGREGSTDTQYF	TGTGCCAGCAGCTTAGGGAGGGAGGGATCCACAGATACGCAGTATTTT
TRBJ1-1	TRBV27	NA	few	CASSYVVRGQGMNTEAFF	TGTGCCAGCAGTTATGTCGTCAGGGGCCAAGGAATGAACACTGAAGCTTTCTTT
TRBJ1-4	TRBV19	TRBD1	few	CASSTEPGQGGPKLFF	TGTGCCAGTAGTACCGAACCGGGACAGGGAGGGCCTAAACTGTTTTTT
TRBJ1-1	TRBV6-1	NA	many	CASSEAPAGNTEAFF	TGTGCCAGCAGTGAAGCGCCCGCGGGGAACACTGAAGCTTTCTTT
TRBJ1-5	TRBV12-3/TRBV12-4	NA	many	CASSRTQNQPQHF	TGTGCCAGCAGCCGGACACAAAATCAGCCCCAGCATTTT
TRBJ1-5	TRBV27	NA	many	CASSLGAGYSNQPQHF	TGTGCCAGCAGTTTGGGGGCAGGGTATAGCAATCAGCCCCAGCATTTT
TRBJ2-1	TRBV11-2	TRBD2	NA	CASSPLGMAGDEQFF	TGTGCCAGCAGCCCCCTTGGTATGGCGGGGGATGAGCAGTTCTTC
TRBJ1-5	TRBV20-1	TRBD1	many	CSASRDREFNSNQPQHF	TGCAGTGCTAGTAGGGACAGGGAATTTAATAGCAATCAGCCCCAGCATTTT
TRBJ2-7	TRBV5-6	TRBD2	NA	CASSSGTSSYEQYF	TGTGCCAGCAGCTCCGGGACTAGTTCCTACGAGCAGTACTTC
TRBJ1-5	TRBV5-6	NA	few	CASPHGRGNQPQHF	TGTGCCAGCCCCCACGGGAGGGGCAATCAGCCCCAGCATTTT
TRBJ1-1	TRBV11-3	NA	many	CASSLMVNTEAFF	TGTGCCAGCAGCTTAATGGTGAACACTGAAGCTTTCTTT
TRBJ2-1	TRBV20-1	TRBD2	NA	CSARDRASGTYNEQFF	TGCAGTGCTAGAGATCGGGCTAGCGGGACTTACAATGAGCAGTTCTTC
TRBJ2-5	TRBV6-1	NA	many	CAAPGPQGRETQYF	TGTGCCGCGCCGGGACCTCAAGGGCGGGAGACCCAGTACTTC
TRBJ2-3	TRBV29-1	NA	many	CSVEDPVGWQGSTDTQYF	TGCAGCGTTGAAGATCCTGTAGGCTGGCAGGGTAGCACAGATACGCAGTATTTT
TRBJ2-2	TRBV12-5	TRBD2	many	CASGPRSGGGELFF	TGTGCTAGTGGTCCAAGATCGGGGGGCGGGGAGCTGTTTTTT
TRBJ1-3	TRBV5-5	NA	many	CASNPPHDISGNTIYF	TGTGCCAGCAACCCACCCCACGACATCTCTGGAAACACCATATATTTT